The 17 T cell receptor beta chains listed next were all sequenced from one sample in a study of blood T cell repertoires in COVID-19. Sequencing was performed with immunoSEQ multiplex PCR; in TCRdb, only in-frame clones are kept and a portion is missing. The top ten hold 1.5% to 2% of the sample, which has 200,000 to 250,000 clones, approximately 84% seen once. The material sequenced was peripheral blood. The receptors originated from a woman at least 80 years old with acute or convalescent COVID-19.

The genes are TRBV3-1 (or the pseudogene TRBV3-2) and TRBJ2-5, with unresolved D. Per the germline V gene, CDR1 is LGHDT and CDR2 is YNNKEL (reference sequence). This CDR3 comprises 12 residues. The germline V and J ends were trimmed by 4 bases and 2 bases, with 5 bases remaining between them. The CDR3 reads CASSRAQETQYF. CDR3 coding DNA: TGTGCCAGCAGCCGAGCACAAGAGACCCAGTACTTC.

This clone was observed a few times. J is TRBJ1-3 and V is TRBV29-1; D may be TRBD1 (5 bases). Germline V lookup: CDR1 SQVTM, CDR2 ANQGSEA. The CDR3 contains 13 residues. Trimming stripped 7 bases from V and 4 bases from J, with 14 bases between. The CDR3 loop is CSGRGLSGNTIYF. The CDR3 DNA reads TGCAGCGGCCGGGGACTTTCCGGAAACACCATATATTTT.

The chain links TRBV21-1 to TRBJ1-2. TRBV21-1 is classified as a pseudogene. The CDR3 totals 16 residues. The CDR3 loop reads CASSKGGPPGQDGYTF. For the CDR3, the DNA is TGTGCCAGCAGCAAAGGCGGGCCGCCTGGGCAGGATGGCTACACCTTC.

This rearrangement joins TRBV9 to TRBJ2-7; 8 bases are shared with TRBD2. The germline CDR1 and CDR2 sequences are SGDLS and YYNGEE. J gave up 0 bases and V 3 bases, and 5 bases lay outside the gene matches. This CDR3 spans 15 amino acids. The CDR3 loop reads CASSGSGALSYEQYF. The CDR3 DNA follows: TGTGCCAGCAGCGGTAGCGGGGCCCTCTCCTACGAGCAGTACTTC.

The V call is TRBV7-2, the J call TRBJ2-1; D gene ambiguous. The CDR3 sequence is 14 residues long. Deletions cut 4 bases from V and 7 bases from J, with 14 bases between. CDR1 SGHTA and CDR2 FQGNSA come from the germline V gene. The CDR3 is CASSSDVFGNEQFF. The CDR3 bases are TGTGCCAGCAGCTCTGACGTCTTCGGGAATGAGCAGTTCTTC.

The V call is TRBV14, the J call TRBJ2-5; 8 bases align to TRBD2. CDR3 length equals 15 residues. The germline gives CDR1 SGHDN, CDR2 FVKESK. Trimming cost V 2 bases and J 5 bases; bases outside gene matches: 7. CDR3: CASSQRPGGRETQYF. The CDR3, as DNA: TGTGCCAGCAGCCAACGACCGGGAGGGAGGGAGACCCAGTACTTC.

The chain is built from TRBV2 and TRBJ2-2; the match to TRBD2 covers 8 bases. Trimming cost V 9 bases and J 4 bases; bases outside gene matches: 10. There are 15 residues in the CDR3. The germline CDR1 and CDR2 sequences are SNHLY and FYNNEI. The CDR3: CASGIAAGGTGELFF. CDR3 nucleotides: TGTGCCAGTGGAATTGCGGCGGGAGGCACCGGGGAGCTGTTTTTT.

This chain uses TRBV19 with TRBJ1-2; D might be TRBD1 (6 bases). Trimming cost V 3 bases and J 8 bases, with 22 bases left between them. The CDR3 spans 16 residues. CDR1 and CDR2 from the germline V gene are LNHDA and SQIVND (reference sequence). CDR3 sequence (DNA): TGTGCCAGTAGTATCTCTAACAGGGTCCCCTCTAAAGGCTACACCTTC. Its protein product is CASSISNRVPSKGYTF.

The chain joins TRBV5-1 to TRBJ1-1; possible D gene TRBD1, 6 bases. The CDR3 is made up of 14 amino acids. CDR1 is SGHRS, CDR2 YFSETQ, per germline. V dropped 4 bases and J dropped 6 bases, with 16 bases sitting between them. DNA for the CDR3: TGCGCCAGCAGCGTTCCATCGACAGGCGCTGAAGCTTTCTTT. It translates to CASSVPSTGAEAFF.

The chain uses TRBV23-1 and TRBJ1-3; D is perhaps TRBD1 (5 bases). TRBV23-1 falls under the ORF class, with uncertain function. V lost 2 bases and J lost 3, with 11 bases in between. The length of the CDR3 is 15 residues. The CDR3 DNA reads TGCGCCAGCAGTCAAAGAGAAGGGGTTGGAAACACCATATATTTT. This codes for CASSQREGVGNTIYF.

The rearrangement uses TRBV5-8 and TRBJ2-7, with TRBD2 matching 10 bases. CDR3 length: 15 amino acids. The trim removed 3 bases at V and 3 bases at J, leaving 6 bases unmatched. The germline gives CDR1 SGHTS, CDR2 YDEGEE. CDR3 DNA sequence: TGTGCCAGCAGCTACTGGACTAGCGGCCACTACGAGCAGTACTTC. Translated, it gives CASSYWTSGHYEQYF. The whole variable domain, remainder taken from reference TRBV5-8 and TRBJ2-7, is EAGVTQSPTHLIKTRGQQATLRCSPISGHTSVYWYQQALGLGLQFLLWYDEGEERNRGNFPPRFSGRQFPNYSSELNVNALELEDSALYLCASSYWTSGHYEQYFGPGTRLTVT.

This sequence joins TRBV5-1 and TRBJ2-1; TRBD1 agrees at 7 bases. CDR1 SGHRS and CDR2 YFSETQ come from the germline V gene. V lost 6 bases and J lost 5; bases outside the gene matches: 11. The CDR3 extends over 15 amino acids. CDR3 amino acids: CASTRGQSDNNEQFF. The CDR3 bases are TGCGCCAGCACCCGGGGACAGTCAGACAACAATGAGCAGTTCTTC.

The chain uses TRBV11-2 and TRBJ2-2, with 8 bases lining up with TRBD2. V dropped 2 bases and J dropped 4; count of bases not matched to a gene: 3. The CDR3 runs 15 residues. CDR1 is SGHAT, CDR2 FQNNGV, per germline. For the CDR3, the DNA is TGTGCCAGCAGCTTACGGGGGGGCGTCACCGGGGAGCTGTTTTTT. Translation gives CASSLRGGVTGELFF.

In DNA form, the CDR3 reads TGTGCCACCAGCATCCGAAGGGTAGCGGAGAGCTCCTACAATGAGCAGTTCTTC. Its protein product is CATSIRRVAESSYNEQFF. This chain links TRBV15 with TRBJ2-1; D is perhaps TRBD2 (6 bases). CDR3 length: 18 residues. From germline, CDR1 is LNHNV and CDR2 YYDKDF (reference sequence). V was cut by 4 bases and J by 0 bases, with 19 bases left in between.

The rearrangement links TRBV5-6 to TRBJ1-2; TRBD1 is a possible D gene (5 bases). The CDR3 loop spans 13 amino acids. Germline V lookup: CDR1 SGHDT, CDR2 YYEEEE. Between the trimmed V and J ends, which lost 6 bases and 6 bases, there was a span of 15 bases. CDR3 protein: CASNWGVGDGYTF. The CDR3 DNA sequence: TGTGCCAGCAACTGGGGGGTCGGAGATGGCTACACCTTC.

The chain joins TRBV5-6 to TRBJ1-2; 10 bases are a match to TRBD1. The V gene end was trimmed by 5 bases and the J gene end by 4 bases; junction bases not matched to a gene: 8. Germline V gives CDR1 SGHDT, CDR2 YYEEEE. This CDR3 has 15 residues. Written as DNA, the CDR3 is TGTGCCAGCAGGACTTGGGGACAGGGGCGCTATGGCTACACCTTC. Translating it yields CASRTWGQGRYGYTF. Using reference TRBV5-6 and TRBJ1-2 for the parts outside the CDR3, the full variable domain is DAGVTQSPTHLIKTRGQQVTLRCSPKSGHDTVSWYQQALGQGPQFIFQYYEEEERQRGNFPDRFSGHQFPNYSSELNVNALLLGDSALYLCASRTWGQGRYGYTFGSGTRLTVV.

V is TRBV2 and J is TRBJ1-1, with TRBD1 identical over 9 bases. Germline V gene lookup returns CDR1 SNHLY and CDR2 FYNNEI. The CDR3 spans 20 residues. V shed 4 bases, J shed 0 bases, and the junction held 18 bases outside the gene matches. The CDR3 sequence is CASSAWKPGQGGRMNTEAFF. CDR3 DNA sequence: TGTGCCAGCAGTGCGTGGAAGCCGGGACAGGGAGGGCGAATGAACACTGAAGCTTTCTTT.